This T cell receptor (beta chain) was identified during a study of metastatic and nonmetastatic thyroid tumors. Whole-study context: Across peripheral blood and tumor or nodule tissue samples taken from malignant and benign thyroid patients, the repertoires were compared with one another.

The V end lost 0 bases, the J end lost 6 bases, and 15 bases lay between the germline ends. Germline CDR1 LGHNA, CDR2 YSLEER. The CDR3 extends over 15 amino acids. In the authors' workflow: To classify distant metastasis in papillary thyroid cancer, a model was built from CDR3 differences across clinicopathological groups. With MiXCR, TCRdb reprocessed the PCR reads. The V and J calls and clone size are TCRdb's, not the authors'. The sample shows over 50,000 clones, just under 30% of them seen only once. There were no patients who had received any treatment before thyroid surgery. The clonotype was recovered from a female donor with papillary thyroid cancer or a benign thyroid nodule (not recorded which). Some clones in this sample may be carry-over from other donors' samples. The sequencing sample was made of blood. V is TRBV4-3 and J is TRBJ2-7; TRBD1 might be the D (6 bases). CDR3 DNA: TGCGCCAGCAGCCAAGATCTCGGGCAGGGGACCGAGCAGTACTTC. Protein sequence: CASSQDLGQGTEQYF.